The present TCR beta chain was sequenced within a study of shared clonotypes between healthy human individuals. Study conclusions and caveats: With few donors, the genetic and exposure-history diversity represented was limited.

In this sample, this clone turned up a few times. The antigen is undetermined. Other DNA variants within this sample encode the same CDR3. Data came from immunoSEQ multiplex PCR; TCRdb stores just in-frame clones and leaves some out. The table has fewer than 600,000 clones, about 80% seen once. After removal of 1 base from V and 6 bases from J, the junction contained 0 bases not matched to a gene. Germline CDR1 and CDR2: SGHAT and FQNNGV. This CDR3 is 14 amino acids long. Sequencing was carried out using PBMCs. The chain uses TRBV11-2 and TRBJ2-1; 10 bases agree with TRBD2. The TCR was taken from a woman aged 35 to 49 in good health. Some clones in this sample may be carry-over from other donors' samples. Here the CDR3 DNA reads TGTGCCAGCAGCTTAGGGACTAGCGGCAATGAGCAGTTCTTC. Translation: CASSLGTSGNEQFF. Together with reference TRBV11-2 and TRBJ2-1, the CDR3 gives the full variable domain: EAGVAQSPRYKIIEKRQSVAFWCNPISGHATLYWYQQILGQGPKLLIQFQNNGVVDDSQLPKDRFSAERLKGVDSTLKIQPAKLEDSAVYLCASSLGTSGNEQFFGPGTRLTVL.